Only a few counts were recorded for the clone carrying this T cell receptor beta chain. For the second PCR, which ran for roughly 7 to 11 cycles, a sample-barcoded 5' primer and a J-beta primer mix were used. Via MiXCR, TCRdb re-called the 5' RACE reads, giving one row per CDR3 protein. The sample includes hundreds of thousands of distinct CDR3 sequences, about 25% of them seen just once. This record belongs to a study of blood T cells in healthy people across ages. Turning to the study itself: Roughly one uniquely barcoded beta molecule per two T cells was captured.

This CDR3 has 17 residues. From germline, CDR1 is MNHEY and CDR2 SVGAGI. V was trimmed by 4 bases and J by 0 bases, leaving 15 bases between them. Isolation of PBMCs gave at least 7 million cells per sample. Total RNA extraction produced at least 5.5 micrograms (per sample) for the study. Separately, the same data were catalogued under a study of T cells of mothers and their children.

The source is a boy aged 5 to 17 in good health. The chain employs TRBV6-5 and TRBJ1-4, with a weak D call TRBD1 (5 bases). Sample: blood. CDR3 loop: CASSSREGTATNEKLFF. In DNA form, the CDR3 reads TGTGCCAGCAGTTCTAGGGAGGGGACCGCAACTAATGAAAAACTGTTTTTT.